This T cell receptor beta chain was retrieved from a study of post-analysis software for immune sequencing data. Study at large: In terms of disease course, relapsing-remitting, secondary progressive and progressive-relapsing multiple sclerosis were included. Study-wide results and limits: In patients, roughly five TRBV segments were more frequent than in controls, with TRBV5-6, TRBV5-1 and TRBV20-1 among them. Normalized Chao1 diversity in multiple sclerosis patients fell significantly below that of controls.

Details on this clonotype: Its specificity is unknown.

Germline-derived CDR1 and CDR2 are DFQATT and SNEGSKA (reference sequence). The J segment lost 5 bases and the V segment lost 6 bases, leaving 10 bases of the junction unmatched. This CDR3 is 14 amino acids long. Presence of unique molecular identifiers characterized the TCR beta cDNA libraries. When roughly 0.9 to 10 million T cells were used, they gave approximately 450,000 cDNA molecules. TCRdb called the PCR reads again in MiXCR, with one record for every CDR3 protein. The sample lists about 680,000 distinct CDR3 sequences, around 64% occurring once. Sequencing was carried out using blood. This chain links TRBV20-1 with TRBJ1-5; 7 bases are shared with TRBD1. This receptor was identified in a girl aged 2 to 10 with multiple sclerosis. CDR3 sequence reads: CSALADRDHQPQHF. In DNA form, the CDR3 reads TGCAGTGCCCTCGCCGACAGGGATCATCAGCCCCAGCATTTT.